This TCR beta chain emerged from a study of blood T cell repertoires in COVID-19. For the study at large: Material from acute and convalescent COVID-19 was sourced from the United States, Italy and Spain. PBMCs, B-cell-depleted T cells, or T cells provided the cDNA or gDNA that made up the material.

Germline CDR1 MNHNS, CDR2 SASEGT. V lost 0 bases, J lost 6 bases, and 7 bases stayed unmatched. This CDR3 region has 16 residues. Study processing details: Reference gene primer amplification yielded estimated nucleated cell counts. Using immunoSEQ multiplex PCR, the repertoire was profiled, and TCRdb retains in-frame clones only, with some absent. V and J calls and clone size are given by that table; D and trimming were obtained from the DNA. The table records 410,000 or so clones, 70% to 90% of them present only once. Sequenced material: peripheral blood. The chain uses TRBV6-1 and TRBJ2-3, with TRBD2 matching 9 bases. The source of this sequence is a woman in her 30s with active or convalescent COVID-19. CDR3 region: CASSEAGGGAVDTQYF. Written as DNA, the CDR3 is TGTGCCAGCAGTGAAGCGGGCGGGGGGGCTGTGGATACGCAGTATTTT.